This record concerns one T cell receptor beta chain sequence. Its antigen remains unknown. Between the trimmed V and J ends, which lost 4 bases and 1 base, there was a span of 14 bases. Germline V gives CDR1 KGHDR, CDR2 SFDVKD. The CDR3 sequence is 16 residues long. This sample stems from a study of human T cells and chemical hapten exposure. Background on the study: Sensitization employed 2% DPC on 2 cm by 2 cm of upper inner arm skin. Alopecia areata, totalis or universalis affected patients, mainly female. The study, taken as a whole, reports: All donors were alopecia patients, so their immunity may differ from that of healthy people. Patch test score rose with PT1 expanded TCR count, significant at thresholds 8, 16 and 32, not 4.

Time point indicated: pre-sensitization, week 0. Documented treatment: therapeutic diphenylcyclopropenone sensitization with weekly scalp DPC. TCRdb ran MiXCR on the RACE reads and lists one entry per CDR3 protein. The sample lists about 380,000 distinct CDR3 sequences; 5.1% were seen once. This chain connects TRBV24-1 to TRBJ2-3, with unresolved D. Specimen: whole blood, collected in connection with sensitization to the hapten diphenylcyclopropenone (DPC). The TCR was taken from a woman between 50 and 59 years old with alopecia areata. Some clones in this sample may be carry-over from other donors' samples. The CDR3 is CATSDPDGTGTDTQYF. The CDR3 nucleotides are TGTGCCACCAGTGACCCTGATGGCACCGGCACAGATACGCAGTATTTT.